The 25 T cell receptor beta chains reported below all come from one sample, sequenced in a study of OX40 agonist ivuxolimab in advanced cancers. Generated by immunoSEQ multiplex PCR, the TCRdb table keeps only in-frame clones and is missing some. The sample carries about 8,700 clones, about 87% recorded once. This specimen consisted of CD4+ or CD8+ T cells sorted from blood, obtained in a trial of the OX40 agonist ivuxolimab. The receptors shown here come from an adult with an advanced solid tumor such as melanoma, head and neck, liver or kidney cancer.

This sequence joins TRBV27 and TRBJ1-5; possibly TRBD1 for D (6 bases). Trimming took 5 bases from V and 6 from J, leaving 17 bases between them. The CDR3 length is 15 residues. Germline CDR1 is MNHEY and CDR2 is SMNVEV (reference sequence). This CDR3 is CASSPSGGAAQPQHF. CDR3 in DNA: TGTGCCAGCAGTCCGTCGGGGGGGGCCGCTCAGCCCCAGCATTTT.

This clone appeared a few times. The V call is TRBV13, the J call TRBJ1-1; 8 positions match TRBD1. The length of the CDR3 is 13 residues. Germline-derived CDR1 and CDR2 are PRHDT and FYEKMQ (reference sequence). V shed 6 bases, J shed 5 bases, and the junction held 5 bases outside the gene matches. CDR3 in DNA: TGTGCCAGCAGATCGACAGGGGAAACTGAAGCTTTCTTT. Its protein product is CASRSTGETEAFF.

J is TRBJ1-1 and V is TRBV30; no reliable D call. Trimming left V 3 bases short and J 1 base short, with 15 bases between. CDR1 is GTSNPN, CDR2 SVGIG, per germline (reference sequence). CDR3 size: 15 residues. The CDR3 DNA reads TGTGCCTGGAGAGGGTGGGTAACAGCGAACACTGAAGCTTTCTTT. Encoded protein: CAWRGWVTANTEAFF.

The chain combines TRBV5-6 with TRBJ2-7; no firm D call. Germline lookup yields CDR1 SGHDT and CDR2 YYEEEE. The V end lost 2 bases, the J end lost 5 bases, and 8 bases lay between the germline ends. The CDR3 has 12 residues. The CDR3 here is CASSFNNDEQYF. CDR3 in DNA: TGTGCCAGCAGCTTTAATAACGACGAGCAGTACTTC.

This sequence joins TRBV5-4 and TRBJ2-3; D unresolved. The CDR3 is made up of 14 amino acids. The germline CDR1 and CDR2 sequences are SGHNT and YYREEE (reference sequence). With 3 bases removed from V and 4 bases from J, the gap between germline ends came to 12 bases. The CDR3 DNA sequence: TGTGCCAGCAGCTCTCCGGGTAGAGCAGATACGCAGTATTTT. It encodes CASSSPGRADTQYF.

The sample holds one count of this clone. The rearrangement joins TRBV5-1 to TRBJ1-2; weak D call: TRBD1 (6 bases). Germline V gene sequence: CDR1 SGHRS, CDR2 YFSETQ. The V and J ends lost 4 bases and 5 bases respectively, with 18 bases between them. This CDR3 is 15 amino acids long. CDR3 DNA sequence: TGCGCCAGCAGCCTGGGGCGGGGGCTGGAGTATGGCTACACCTTC. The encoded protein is CASSLGRGLEYGYTF.

This CDR3 is CASSEYTSYEQYF. For the CDR3, the DNA is TGTGCCAGCAGTGAATACACCTCCTACGAGCAGTACTTC. This chain connects TRBV25-1 to TRBJ2-7; no firm D call. Trimming took 0 bases from V and 0 from J, leaving 3 bases between them. The CDR3 length is 13 residues. Germline V gene sequence: CDR1 MGHDK, CDR2 SYGVNS.

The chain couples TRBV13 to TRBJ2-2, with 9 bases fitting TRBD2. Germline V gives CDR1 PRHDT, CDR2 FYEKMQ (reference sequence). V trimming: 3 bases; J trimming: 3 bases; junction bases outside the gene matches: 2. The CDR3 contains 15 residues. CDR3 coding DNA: TGTGCCAGCAGCTTGGCGGGAGGGCACACCGGGGAGCTGTTTTTT. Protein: CASSLAGGHTGELFF. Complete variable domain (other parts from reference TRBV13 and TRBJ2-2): AAGVIQSPRHLIKEKRETATLKCYPIPRHDTVYWYQQGPGQDPQFLISFYEKMQSDKGSIPDRFSAQQFSDYHSELNMSSLELGDSALYFCASSLAGGHTGELFFGEGSRLTVL.

This chain's CDR3 is CASSQSSGANVLTF. CDR3 coding DNA: TGTGCCAGCAGCCAAAGCTCTGGGGCCAACGTCCTGACTTTC. This rearrangement joins TRBV9 to TRBJ2-6; D unclear. CDR3 size: 14 residues. CDR1 and CDR2 (germline): SGDLS, YYNGEE. Trimming took 4 bases from V and 0 from J, leaving 5 bases between them.

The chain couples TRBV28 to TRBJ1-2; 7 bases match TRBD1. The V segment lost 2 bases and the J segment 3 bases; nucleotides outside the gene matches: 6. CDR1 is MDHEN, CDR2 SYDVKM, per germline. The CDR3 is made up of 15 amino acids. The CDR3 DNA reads TGTGCCAGCAGTTTAGTACAGGGGCTTTACTATGGCTACACCTTC. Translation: CASSLVQGLYYGYTF.

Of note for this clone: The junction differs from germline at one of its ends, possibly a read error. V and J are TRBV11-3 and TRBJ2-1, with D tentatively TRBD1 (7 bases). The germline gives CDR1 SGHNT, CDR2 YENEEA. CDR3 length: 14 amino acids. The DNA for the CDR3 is TGTGCCAGGGACTGTTTGTCTGACGTCTTCAGGGGGGTCTTC. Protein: CARDCLSDVFRGVF.

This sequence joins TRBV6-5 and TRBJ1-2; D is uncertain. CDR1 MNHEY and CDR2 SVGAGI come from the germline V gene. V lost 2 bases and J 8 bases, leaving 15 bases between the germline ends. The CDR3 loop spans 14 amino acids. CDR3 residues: CASSYAKRVWGYTF. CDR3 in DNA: TGTGCCAGCAGTTACGCAAAGAGGGTCTGGGGCTACACCTTC.

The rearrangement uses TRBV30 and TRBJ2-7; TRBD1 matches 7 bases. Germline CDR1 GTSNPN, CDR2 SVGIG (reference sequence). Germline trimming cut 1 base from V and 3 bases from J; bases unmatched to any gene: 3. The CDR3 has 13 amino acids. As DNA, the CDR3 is TGTGCCTGGAGTGCCGGGACAGACTACGAGCAGTACTTC. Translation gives CAWSAGTDYEQYF.

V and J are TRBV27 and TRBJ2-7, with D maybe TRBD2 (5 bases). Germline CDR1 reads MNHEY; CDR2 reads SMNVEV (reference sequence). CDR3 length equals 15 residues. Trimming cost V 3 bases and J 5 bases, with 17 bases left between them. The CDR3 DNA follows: TGTGCCAGCAGTTTCGCCCCTAGCTTGGCCCACGAGCAGTACTTC. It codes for CASSFAPSLAHEQYF.

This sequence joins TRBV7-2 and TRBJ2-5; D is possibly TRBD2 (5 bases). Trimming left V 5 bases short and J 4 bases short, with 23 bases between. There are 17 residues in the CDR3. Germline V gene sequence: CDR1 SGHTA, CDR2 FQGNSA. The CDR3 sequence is CASSHPPPWELGETQYF. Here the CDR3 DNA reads TGTGCCAGCAGCCATCCCCCCCCCTGGGAGCTGGGAGAGACCCAGTACTTC.

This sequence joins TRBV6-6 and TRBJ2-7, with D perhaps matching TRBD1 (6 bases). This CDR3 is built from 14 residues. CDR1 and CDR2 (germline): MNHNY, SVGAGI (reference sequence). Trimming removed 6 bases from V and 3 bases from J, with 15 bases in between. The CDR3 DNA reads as TGTGCCAGCAGCTCCCGCCAGGGGAGCTACGAGCAGTACTTC. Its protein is CASSSRQGSYEQYF.

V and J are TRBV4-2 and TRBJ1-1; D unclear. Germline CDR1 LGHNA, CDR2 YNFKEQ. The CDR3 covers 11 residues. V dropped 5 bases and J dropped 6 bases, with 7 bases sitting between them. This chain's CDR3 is CASSLASEAFF. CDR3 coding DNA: TGTGCCAGCAGCTTGGCATCTGAAGCTTTCTTT.

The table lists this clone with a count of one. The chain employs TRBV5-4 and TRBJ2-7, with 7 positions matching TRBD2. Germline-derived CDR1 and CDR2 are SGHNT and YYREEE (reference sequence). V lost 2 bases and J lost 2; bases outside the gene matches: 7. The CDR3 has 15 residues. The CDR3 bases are TGTGCCAGCAGCTTTTCGCGGGAGACCCCCTACGAGCAGTACTTC. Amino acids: CASSFSRETPYEQYF.

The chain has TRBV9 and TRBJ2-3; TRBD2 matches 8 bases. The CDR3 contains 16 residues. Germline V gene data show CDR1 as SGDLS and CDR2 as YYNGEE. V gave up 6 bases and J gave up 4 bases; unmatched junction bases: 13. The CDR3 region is CASTDPGSGGPDTQYF. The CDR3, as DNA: TGTGCCAGCACCGACCCCGGGAGCGGGGGCCCAGATACGCAGTATTTT.

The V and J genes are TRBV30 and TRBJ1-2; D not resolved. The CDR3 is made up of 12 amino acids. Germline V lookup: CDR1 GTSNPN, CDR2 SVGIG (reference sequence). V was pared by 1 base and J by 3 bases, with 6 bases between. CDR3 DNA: TGTGCCTGGAGTGCCAAGGACTATGGCTACACCTTC. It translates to CAWSAKDYGYTF. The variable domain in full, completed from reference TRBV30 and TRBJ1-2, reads SQTIHQWPATLVQPVGSPLSLECTVEGTSNPNLYWYRQAAGRGLQLLFYSVGIGQISSEVPQNLSASRPQDRQFILSSKKLLLSDSGFYLCAWSAKDYGYTFGSGTRLTVV.

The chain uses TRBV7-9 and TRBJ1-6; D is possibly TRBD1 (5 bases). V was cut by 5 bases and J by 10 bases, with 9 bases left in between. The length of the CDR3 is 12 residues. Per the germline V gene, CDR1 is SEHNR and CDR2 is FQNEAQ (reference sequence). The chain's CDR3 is CASSIRQSPLHF. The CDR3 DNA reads TGTGCCAGCAGCATCAGACAGTCACCCCTCCACTTT.

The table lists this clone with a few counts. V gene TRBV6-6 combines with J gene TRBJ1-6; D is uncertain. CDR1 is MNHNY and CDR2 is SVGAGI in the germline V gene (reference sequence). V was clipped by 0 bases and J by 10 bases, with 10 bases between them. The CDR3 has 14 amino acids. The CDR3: CASSYSDPFSPLHF. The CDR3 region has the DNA TGTGCCAGCAGTTACTCCGACCCCTTCTCACCCCTCCACTTT.

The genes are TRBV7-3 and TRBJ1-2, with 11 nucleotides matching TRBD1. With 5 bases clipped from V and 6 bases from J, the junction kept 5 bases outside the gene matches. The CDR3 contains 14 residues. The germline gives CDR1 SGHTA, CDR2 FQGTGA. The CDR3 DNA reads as TGTGCCAGCAGCCCCGGGACAGGGGGGAATGGCTACACCTTC. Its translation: CASSPGTGGNGYTF.

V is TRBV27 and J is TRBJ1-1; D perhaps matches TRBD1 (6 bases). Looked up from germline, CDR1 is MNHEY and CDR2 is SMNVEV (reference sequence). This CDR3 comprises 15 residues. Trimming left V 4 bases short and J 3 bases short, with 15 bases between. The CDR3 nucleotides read TGTGCCAGCAGTTCCGCACAGGGAGGGGACACTGAAGCTTTCTTT. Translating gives CASSSAQGGDTEAFF.

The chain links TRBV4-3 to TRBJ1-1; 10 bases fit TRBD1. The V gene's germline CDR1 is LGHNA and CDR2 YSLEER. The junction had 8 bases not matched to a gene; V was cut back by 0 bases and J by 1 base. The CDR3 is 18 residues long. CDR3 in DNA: TGCGCCAGCAGCCAAGATCTAGGGACAGGGGAGAGGAACACTGAAGCTTTCTTT. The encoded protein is CASSQDLGTGERNTEAFF.